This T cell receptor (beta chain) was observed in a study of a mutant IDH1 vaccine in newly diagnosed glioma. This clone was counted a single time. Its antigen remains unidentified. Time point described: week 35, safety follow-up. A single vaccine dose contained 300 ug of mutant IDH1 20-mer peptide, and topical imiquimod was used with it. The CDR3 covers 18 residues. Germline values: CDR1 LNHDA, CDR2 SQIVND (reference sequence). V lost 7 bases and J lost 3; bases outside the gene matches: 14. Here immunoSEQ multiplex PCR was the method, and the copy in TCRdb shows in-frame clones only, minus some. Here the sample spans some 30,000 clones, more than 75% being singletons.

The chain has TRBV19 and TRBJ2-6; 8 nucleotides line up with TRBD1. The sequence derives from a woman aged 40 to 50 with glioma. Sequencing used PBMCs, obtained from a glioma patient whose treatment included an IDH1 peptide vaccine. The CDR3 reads CASTLRAGGLGGANVLTF. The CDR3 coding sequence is TGTGCCAGTACCCTCCGGGCAGGGGGCTTAGGTGGGGCCAACGTCCTGACTTTC. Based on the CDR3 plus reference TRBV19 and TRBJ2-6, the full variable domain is DGGITQSPKYLFRKEGQNVTLSCEQNLNHDAMYWYRQDPGQGLRLIYYSQIVNDFQKGDIAEGYSVSREKKESFPLTVTSAQKNPTAFYLCASTLRAGGLGGANVLTFGAGSRLTVL.